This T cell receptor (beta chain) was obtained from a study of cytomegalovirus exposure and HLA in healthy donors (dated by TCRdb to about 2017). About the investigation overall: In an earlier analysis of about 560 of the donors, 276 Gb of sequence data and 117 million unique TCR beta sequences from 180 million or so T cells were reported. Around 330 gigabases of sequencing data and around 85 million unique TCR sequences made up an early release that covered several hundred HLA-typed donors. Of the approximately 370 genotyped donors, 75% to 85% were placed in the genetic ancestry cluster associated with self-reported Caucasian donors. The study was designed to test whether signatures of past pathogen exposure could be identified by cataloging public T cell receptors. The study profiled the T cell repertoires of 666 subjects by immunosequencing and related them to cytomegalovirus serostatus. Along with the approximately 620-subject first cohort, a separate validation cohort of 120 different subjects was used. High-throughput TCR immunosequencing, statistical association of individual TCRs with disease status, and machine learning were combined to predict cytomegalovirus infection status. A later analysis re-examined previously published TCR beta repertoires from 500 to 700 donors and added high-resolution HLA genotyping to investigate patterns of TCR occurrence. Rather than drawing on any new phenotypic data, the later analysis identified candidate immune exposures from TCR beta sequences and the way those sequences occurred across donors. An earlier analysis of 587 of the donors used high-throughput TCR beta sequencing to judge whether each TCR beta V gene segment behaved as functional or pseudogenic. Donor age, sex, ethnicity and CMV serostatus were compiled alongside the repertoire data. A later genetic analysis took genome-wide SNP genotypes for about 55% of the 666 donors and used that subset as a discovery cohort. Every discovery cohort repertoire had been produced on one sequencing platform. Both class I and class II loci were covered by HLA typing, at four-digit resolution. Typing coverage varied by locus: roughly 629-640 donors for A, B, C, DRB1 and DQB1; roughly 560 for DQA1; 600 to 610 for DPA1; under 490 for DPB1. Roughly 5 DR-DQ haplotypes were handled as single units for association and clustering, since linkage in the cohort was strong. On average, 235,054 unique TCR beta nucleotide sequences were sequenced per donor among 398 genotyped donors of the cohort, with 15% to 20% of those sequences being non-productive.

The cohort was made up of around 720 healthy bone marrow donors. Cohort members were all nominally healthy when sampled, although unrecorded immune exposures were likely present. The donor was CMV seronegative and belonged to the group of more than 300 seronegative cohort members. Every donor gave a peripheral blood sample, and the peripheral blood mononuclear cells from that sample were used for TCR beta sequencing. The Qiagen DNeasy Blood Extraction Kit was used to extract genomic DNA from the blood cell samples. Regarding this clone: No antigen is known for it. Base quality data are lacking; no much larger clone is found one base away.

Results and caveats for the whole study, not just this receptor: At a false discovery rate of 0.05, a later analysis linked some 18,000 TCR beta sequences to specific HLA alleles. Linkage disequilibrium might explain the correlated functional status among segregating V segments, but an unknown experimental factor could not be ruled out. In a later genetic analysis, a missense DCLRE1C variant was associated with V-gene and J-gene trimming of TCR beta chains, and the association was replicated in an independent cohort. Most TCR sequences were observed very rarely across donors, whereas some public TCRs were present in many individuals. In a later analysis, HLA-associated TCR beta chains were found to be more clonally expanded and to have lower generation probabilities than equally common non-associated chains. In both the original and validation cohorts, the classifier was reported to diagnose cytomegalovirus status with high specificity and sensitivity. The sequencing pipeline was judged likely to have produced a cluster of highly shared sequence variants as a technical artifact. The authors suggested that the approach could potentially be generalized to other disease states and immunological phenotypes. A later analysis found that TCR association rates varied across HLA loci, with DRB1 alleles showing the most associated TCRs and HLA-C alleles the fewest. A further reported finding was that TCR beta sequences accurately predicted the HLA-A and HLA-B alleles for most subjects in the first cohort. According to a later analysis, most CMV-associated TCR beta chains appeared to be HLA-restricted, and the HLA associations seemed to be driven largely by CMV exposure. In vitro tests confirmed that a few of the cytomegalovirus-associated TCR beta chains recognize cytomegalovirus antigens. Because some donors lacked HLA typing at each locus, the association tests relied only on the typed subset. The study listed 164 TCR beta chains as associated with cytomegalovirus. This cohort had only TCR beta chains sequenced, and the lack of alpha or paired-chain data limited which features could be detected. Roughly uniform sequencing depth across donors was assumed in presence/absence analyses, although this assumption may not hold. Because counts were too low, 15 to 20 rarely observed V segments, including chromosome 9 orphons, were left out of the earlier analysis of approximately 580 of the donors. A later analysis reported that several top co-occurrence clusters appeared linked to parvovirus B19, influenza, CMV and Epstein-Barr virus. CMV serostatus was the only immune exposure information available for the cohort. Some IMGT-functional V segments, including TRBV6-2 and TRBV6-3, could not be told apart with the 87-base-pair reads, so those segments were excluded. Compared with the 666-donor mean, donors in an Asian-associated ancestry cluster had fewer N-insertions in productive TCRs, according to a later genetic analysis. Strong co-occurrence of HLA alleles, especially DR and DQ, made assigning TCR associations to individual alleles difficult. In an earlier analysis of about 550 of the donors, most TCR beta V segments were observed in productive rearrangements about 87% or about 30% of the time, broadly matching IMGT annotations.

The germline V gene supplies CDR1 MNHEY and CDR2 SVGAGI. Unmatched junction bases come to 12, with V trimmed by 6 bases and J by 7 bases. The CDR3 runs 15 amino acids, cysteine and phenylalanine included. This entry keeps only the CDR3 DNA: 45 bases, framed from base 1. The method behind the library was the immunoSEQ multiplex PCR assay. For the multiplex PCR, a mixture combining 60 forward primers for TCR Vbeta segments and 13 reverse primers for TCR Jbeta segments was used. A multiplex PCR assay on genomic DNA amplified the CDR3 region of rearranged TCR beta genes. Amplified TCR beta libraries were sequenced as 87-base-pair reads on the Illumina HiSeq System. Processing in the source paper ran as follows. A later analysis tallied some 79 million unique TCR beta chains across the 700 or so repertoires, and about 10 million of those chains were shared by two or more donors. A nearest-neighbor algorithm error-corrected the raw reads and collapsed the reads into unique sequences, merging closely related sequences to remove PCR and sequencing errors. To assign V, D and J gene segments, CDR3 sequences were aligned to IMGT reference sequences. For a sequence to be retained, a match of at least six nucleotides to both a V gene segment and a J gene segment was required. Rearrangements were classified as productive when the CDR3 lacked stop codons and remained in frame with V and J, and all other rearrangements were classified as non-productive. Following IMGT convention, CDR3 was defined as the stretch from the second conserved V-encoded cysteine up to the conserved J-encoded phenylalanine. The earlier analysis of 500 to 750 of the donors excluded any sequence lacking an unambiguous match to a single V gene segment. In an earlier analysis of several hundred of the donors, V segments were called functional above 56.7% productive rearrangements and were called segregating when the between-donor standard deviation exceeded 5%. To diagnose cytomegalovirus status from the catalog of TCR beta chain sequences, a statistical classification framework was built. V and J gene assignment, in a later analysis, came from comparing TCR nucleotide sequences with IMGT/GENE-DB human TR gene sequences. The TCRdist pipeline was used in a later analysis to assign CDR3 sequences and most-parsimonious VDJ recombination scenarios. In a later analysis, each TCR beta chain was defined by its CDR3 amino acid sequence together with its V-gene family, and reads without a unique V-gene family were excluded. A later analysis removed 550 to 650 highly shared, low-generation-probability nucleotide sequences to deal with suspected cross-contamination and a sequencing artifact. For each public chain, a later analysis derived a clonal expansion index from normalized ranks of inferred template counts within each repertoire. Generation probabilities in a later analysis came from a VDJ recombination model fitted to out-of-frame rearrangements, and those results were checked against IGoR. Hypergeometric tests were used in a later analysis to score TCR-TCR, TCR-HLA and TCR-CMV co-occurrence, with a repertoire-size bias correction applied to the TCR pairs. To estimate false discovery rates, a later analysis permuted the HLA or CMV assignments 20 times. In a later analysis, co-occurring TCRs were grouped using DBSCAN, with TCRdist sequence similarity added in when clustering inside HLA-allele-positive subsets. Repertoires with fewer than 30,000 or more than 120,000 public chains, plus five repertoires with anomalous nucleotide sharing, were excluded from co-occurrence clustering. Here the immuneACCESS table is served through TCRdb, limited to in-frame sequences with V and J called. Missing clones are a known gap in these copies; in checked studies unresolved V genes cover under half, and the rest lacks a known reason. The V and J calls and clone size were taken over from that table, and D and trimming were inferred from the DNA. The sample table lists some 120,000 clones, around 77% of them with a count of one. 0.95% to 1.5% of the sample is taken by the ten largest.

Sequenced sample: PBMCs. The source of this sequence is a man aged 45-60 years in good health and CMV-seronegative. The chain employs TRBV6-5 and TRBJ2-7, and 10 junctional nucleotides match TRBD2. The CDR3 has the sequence CASSRSGRARREQYF. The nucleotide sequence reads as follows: TGTGCCAGCAGCCGAAGCGGGAGGGCCCGGAGAGAGCAGTACTTC.